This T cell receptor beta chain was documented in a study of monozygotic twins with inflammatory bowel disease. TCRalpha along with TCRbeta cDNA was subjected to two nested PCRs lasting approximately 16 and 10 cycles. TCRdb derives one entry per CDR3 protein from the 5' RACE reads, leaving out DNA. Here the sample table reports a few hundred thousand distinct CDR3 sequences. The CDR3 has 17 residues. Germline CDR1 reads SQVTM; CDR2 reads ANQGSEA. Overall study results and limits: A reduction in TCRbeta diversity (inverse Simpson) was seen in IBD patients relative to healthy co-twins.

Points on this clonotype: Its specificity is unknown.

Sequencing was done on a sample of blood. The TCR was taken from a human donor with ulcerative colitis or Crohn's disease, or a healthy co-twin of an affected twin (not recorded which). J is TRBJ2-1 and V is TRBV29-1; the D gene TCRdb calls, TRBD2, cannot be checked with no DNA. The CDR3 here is CSVEEFGTSGRVNEQFF.